The present TCR beta chain was sequenced within a study of PD-1 blockade in mismatch repair-deficient tumors (dated by TCRdb to the late 2010s). At the level of the whole study: Between September 2013 and late 2016, approximately 90 consecutive patients with some 12 mismatch repair-deficient cancer types, all previously treated and progressing, were enrolled in the trial. Deep sequencing of TCR CDR3 regions was used to track tumor-associated T cell clones in peripheral blood of patients responding to PD-1 blockade. Broad study findings and their caveats: Tumor-resident clones, often undetectable in blood before treatment, expanded rapidly after pembrolizumab and then contracted, generally before radiologic responses.

Mismatch repair deficiency was established in every enrolled patient by polymerase chain reaction or immunohistochemistry. TCR sequencing was performed for a few patients who responded to pembrolizumab therapy. The phase II trial prospectively tested pembrolizumab PD-1 blockade in advanced mismatch repair-deficient cancers regardless of tissue of origin. Peripheral blood T cell samples were gathered serially, both before PD-1 blockade started and at multiple time points afterward. Blood sampling time points were reported as weeks after the first dose of pembrolizumab. The CDR3 has 15 amino acids, counting the end cysteine and phenylalanine. The DNA shown is the 45-base CDR3, in frame from base 1. From the germline V gene (reference sequence), CDR1 is SGHKS and CDR2 is YYEKEE. The germline V end is reduced by 0 bases and the J end by 6 bases; junction bases left unmatched: 5. Library prep was done by the immunoSEQ multiplex PCR assay. Sourced from immuneACCESS, this table was stored by TCRdb with only in-frame sequences that have V and J called. A share of the clones is absent; for the studies checked, an unresolved V gene accounts for under half, and the remainder has no known explanation. Across this sample there are around 52,000 clones, with about 84% seen only once. The ten most abundant clones make up around 8.1% of the sample.

Points on this clone: The clone's antigen remains unknown. Qualities for individual bases were not recorded, and no much larger clone is one base off.

The sequence was obtained from an adult with mismatch repair-deficient cancer. This specimen was peripheral blood, taken about 20 weeks after starting pembrolizumab. The chain is assembled from TRBV5-5 and TRBJ1-4, with 7 central nucleotides matching TRBD1. The DNA is TGTGCCAGCAGCTTGGTCGGCAGGGGGGATGAAAAACTGTTTTTT. It encodes CASSLVGRGDEKLFF.